A selection of T cell receptor beta chains follows, all from one sample in a study of cytomegalovirus exposure and HLA in healthy donors. Generated by immunoSEQ multiplex PCR, the TCRdb table keeps only in-frame clones and is missing some. The sample lists 140,000 to 150,000 clones, roughly 87% occurring once. Sequencing was done on a sample of PBMCs. The receptors shown here come from a woman aged 40 to 50 in good health and CMV-seronegative. CDR3s leave out the opening cysteine and the closing phenylalanine or tryptophan. The D gene is left open where the match is weak. Some rows have no size entry. The others give once, few or many, or a class for an expanded clone.

cdr3_aa	cdr3_length	v_call	j_call	clone_size	d_call
ASSLTVFQPQH	11	TRBV27	TRBJ1-5	few	-
ASSPPRWTAGGQETQY	16	TRBV18	TRBJ2-5	-	TRBD2
AWSAPTGGVETQY	13	TRBV30	TRBJ2-5	-	TRBD1
ASSLGTVPSEAF	12	TRBV7-2	TRBJ1-1	-	-
ASTFNRGMAF	10	TRBV28	TRBJ1-1	-	TRBD1
ASSPPSPMAGEGNEQF	16	TRBV7-2	TRBJ2-1	-	TRBD2
ASRIAGGADTQY	12	TRBV5-1	TRBJ2-3	-	TRBD2
SVEDAGYYGYT	11	TRBV29-1	TRBJ1-2	-	-
ASSYSQGVGQETQY	14	TRBV6-5	TRBJ2-5	-	TRBD1
ASSYRGAETQY	11	TRBV7-9	TRBJ2-5	-	TRBD1
ASSQQGTQETQY	12	TRBV5-4	TRBJ2-5	-	-
ASSPGTGGSGANVLT	15	TRBV18	TRBJ2-6	-	TRBD1
ASSAGTPNNEQF	12	TRBV5-1	TRBJ2-1	-	-
ASSPEGGLAGAAEQF	15	TRBV11-3	TRBJ2-1	once	TRBD2
ASSPGLNTEAF	11	TRBV10-2	TRBJ1-1	few	-
ATQPAGGNYEQY	12	TRBV28	TRBJ2-7	-	TRBD1